Listed below are T cell receptor beta chains from one sample, sequenced in a study of response to subunit inactivated influenza vaccine. TCRdb called the RT-PCR reads again in MiXCR, with one record for every CDR3 protein. The sample has fewer than 700,000 distinct CDR3 sequences, about an eighth seen once. Sequenced material: PBMCs from blood, taken about 40 days after vaccination. The receptors shown here come from a man between 45 and 60 years old who received an inactivated influenza vaccine. The CDR3 runs from the conserved cysteine through the conserved F or W. The D gene is left open where the match is weak. The size field is filled for only some rows; it gives once, few, many or a size class.

D	size	V	J	CDR3	DNA
NA	NA	TRBV18	TRBJ2-5	CASSVSLQETQYF	TGTGCCAGCTCCGTAAGCTTACAAGAGACCCAGTACTTC
TRBD1	NA	TRBV29-1	TRBJ1-2	CSVVDRGEYGYTF	TGCAGCGTTGTAGACAGGGGAGAGTATGGCTACACCTTC
TRBD2	many	TRBV20-1	TRBJ2-1	CSAREAGLAGGKRGYNEQFF	TGCAGTGCTAGAGAGGCGGGACTAGCGGGAGGGAAAAGGGGATACAATGAGCAGTTCTTC
NA	NA	TRBV5-1	TRBJ2-7	CASSLSGRNTYEQYF	TGCGCCAGCAGCTTATCAGGGAGGAATACCTACGAGCAGTACTTC
NA	many	TRBV11-2	TRBJ2-2	CASSWFEVGRGTGELFF	TGTGCCAGCAGCTGGTTCGAGGTCGGGAGAGGGACCGGGGAGCTGTTTTTT
NA	many	TRBV29-1	TRBJ2-3	CSAFLNTQYF	TGCAGCGCCTTCTTGAATACGCAGTATTTT
TRBD1	NA	TRBV29-1	TRBJ2-3	CSSRQGRDTQYF	TGCAGCTCACGACAGGGCCGGGATACGCAGTATTTT
TRBD1	NA	TRBV24-1	TRBJ2-1	CATSARTGYYNEQFF	TGTGCCACCAGTGCCCGGACAGGGTACTACAATGAGCAGTTCTTC
NA	NA	TRBV12-3/TRBV12-4	TRBJ2-5	CASSPGFGGAQETQYF	TGTGCCAGCAGCCCTGGATTTGGGGGGGCACAAGAGACCCAGTACTTC
TRBD2	NA	TRBV4-3	TRBJ2-3	CASSQEVAGTTDTQYF	TGCGCCAGCAGCCAAGAGGTAGCGGGGACGACAGATACGCAGTATTTT
NA	few	TRBV12-3/TRBV12-4	TRBJ2-2	CASRNPGELFF	TGTGCCAGCAGGAACCCCGGGGAGCTGTTTTTT
NA	few	TRBV5-1	TRBJ2-1	CASSLGSASSSEQFF	TGCGCCAGCAGCTTGGGGTCCGCTAGCTCCAGTGAGCAGTTCTTC
NA	NA	TRBV29-1	TRBJ2-2	CSVEPGPRSGELFF	TGCAGCGTTGAGCCAGGTCCCAGGTCCGGGGAGCTGTTTTTT
NA	NA	TRBV9	TRBJ2-5	CASSVGDSQVDQYF	TGTGCCAGCAGCGTAGGTGATAGTCAGGTGGACCAGTACTTC
NA	few	TRBV6-5	TRBJ1-5	CASSYWWTDHNQPQHF	TGTGCCAGCAGTTACTGGTGGACAGACCACAATCAGCCCCAGCATTTT
NA	NA	TRBV5-1	TRBJ2-7	CASSLDRHYEQYF	TGCGCCAGCAGCTTGGACAGGCACTACGAGCAGTACTTC
NA	NA	TRBV7-2	TRBJ2-1	CASSTPPGNEQFF	TGTGCCAGCAGCACCCCCCCGGGCAATGAGCAGTTCTTC
TRBD2	few	TRBV29-1	TRBJ2-1	CSAILAGGLMNEQFF	TGCAGCGCGATACTAGCGGGAGGGCTAATGAATGAGCAGTTCTTC
NA	many	TRBV12-3/TRBV12-4	TRBJ2-1	CASSFAGSYNEQFF	TGTGCCAGCAGTTTTGCGGGCTCCTACAATGAGCAGTTCTTC
NA	once	TRBV19	TRBJ1-1	CASSSRGQGVSTEAFF	TGTGCCAGTAGTAGCCGCGGGCAGGGAGTGAGCACTGAAGCTTTCTTT
TRBD1	NA	TRBV4-3	TRBJ2-1	CASSQGGTGYFDEQFF	TGCGCCAGCAGCCAAGGAGGGACAGGGTATTTCGATGAGCAGTTCTTC
NA	NA	TRBV6-5	TRBJ1-1	CASSFRPGRRVMNTEAFF	TGTGCCAGCAGTTTTCGACCGGGACGGCGTGTCATGAACACTGAAGCTTTCTTT
NA	few	TRBV10-3	TRBJ2-3	CAINQGPGDTQYF	TGTGCCATCAACCAGGGACCGGGGGATACGCAGTATTTT
NA	many	TRBV29-1	TRBJ1-2	CSVLIGGYGTNYGYTF	TGCAGCGTGCTGATCGGAGGGTACGGAACTAACTATGGCTACACCTTC
TRBD2	NA	TRBV20-1	TRBJ2-5	CSARTTSGQETQYF	TGCAGTGCGAGGACGACTAGCGGCCAAGAGACCCAGTACTTC
NA	few	TRBV12-3/TRBV12-4	TRBJ1-1	CASRGGRSTEAFF	TGTGCCAGCAGGGGAGGTAGGAGCACTGAAGCTTTCTTT
NA	many	TRBV7-8	TRBJ2-7	CASSPSRRGGEQYF	TGTGCCAGCAGCCCATCGCGGAGGGGAGGCGAGCAGTACTTC
NA	few	TRBV10-3	TRBJ1-3	CAISYGGNSGNTIYF	TGTGCCATCAGTTACGGCGGAAACTCTGGAAACACCATATATTTT
TRBD1	few	TRBV7-9	TRBJ1-2	CASSLGQGDLGGYTF	TGTGCCAGCAGCTTAGGACAGGGGGACCTTGGAGGCTACACCTTC
NA	NA	TRBV6-5	TRBJ2-3	CASSYYLWGRTDTQYF	TGTGCCAGCAGTTACTACCTGTGGGGGCGCACAGATACGCAGTATTTT
TRBD2	many	TRBV6-1	TRBJ2-2	CASKGLAGVGGTGELFF	TGTGCCAGCAAGGGACTAGCGGGAGTGGGTGGCACCGGGGAGCTGTTTTTT
TRBD1	few	TRBV20-1	TRBJ1-1	CSARDGDRGGGTEAFF	TGCAGTGCTAGAGATGGGGACAGGGGCGGTGGCACTGAAGCTTTCTTT
NA	many	TRBV29-1	TRBJ1-2	CSVANRNYGYTF	TGCAGCGTGGCGAACAGAAACTATGGCTACACCTTC
TRBD1	few	TRBV7-9	TRBJ2-5	CASSHGQGVGNQETQYF	TGTGCCAGCAGCCACGGACAGGGTGTGGGGAACCAAGAGACCCAGTACTTC